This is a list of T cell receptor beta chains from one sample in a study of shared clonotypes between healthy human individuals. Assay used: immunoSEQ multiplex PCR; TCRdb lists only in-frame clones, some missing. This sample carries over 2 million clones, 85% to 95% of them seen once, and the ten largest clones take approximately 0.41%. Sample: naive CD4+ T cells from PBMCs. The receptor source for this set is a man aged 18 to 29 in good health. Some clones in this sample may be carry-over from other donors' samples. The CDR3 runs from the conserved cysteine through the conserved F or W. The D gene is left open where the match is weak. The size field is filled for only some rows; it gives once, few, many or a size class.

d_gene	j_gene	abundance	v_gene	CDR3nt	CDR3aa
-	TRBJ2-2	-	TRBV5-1	TGCGCCAGCAGCTTGGCGGACAGCGCGAACACCGGGGAGCTGTTTTTT	CASSLADSANTGELFF
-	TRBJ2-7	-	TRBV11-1	TGTGCCAGCAGCTTAGGAGTCCCCTCCTACGAGCAGTACTTC	CASSLGVPSYEQYF
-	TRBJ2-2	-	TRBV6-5	TGTGCCAGCAGTTACGACCCCAACGGGGAGCTGTTTTTT	CASSYDPNGELFF
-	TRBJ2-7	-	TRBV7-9	TGTGCCAGCAGCTTCGGACCCTCCCGGGGGGAGCAGTACTTC	CASSFGPSRGEQYF
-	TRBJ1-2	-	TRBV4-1	TGCGCCAGCAGCCGAGCGGACGGAAACTATGGCTACACCTTC	CASSRADGNYGYTF
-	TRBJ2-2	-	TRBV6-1	TGTGCCAGCAGGGGACTCGACAACACCGGGGAGCTGTTTTTT	CASRGLDNTGELFF
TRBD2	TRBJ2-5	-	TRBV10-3	TGTGCCATCAGTGAGACGACTAGCGGGAGGGGGTCCCAGTACTTC	CAISETTSGRGSQYF
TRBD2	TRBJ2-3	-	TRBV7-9	TGTGCCAGCAGCTCCCCGGTGGGCGGGGGTGGTGATACGCAGTATTTT	CASSSPVGGGGDTQYF
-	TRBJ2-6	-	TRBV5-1	TGCGCCAGCAGCTCGGGGGGCTACTCTGGGGCCAACGTCCTGACTTTC	CASSSGGYSGANVLTF
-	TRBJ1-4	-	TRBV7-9	TGTGCCAGCAGCTTAGCCGGGAGCGGGGAAAAACTGTTTTTT	CASSLAGSGEKLFF
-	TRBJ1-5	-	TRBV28	TGTGCCAGCAGTTTAGTACGCCATCAGCCCCAGCATTTT	CASSLVRHQPQHF
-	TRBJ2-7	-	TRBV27	TGTGCCAGCAGTTTCTCCGCCGGGGACGAGCAGTACTTC	CASSFSAGDEQYF
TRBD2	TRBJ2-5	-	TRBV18	TGTGCCAGCTCACCACCGGGGACGGGAGGGGTAGAGACCCAGTACTTC	CASSPPGTGGVETQYF
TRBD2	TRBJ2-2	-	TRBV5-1	TGCGCCAGCAGCTTGGATAGGCTAGCGGATACCGGGGAGCTGTTTTTT	CASSLDRLADTGELFF
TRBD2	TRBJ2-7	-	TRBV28	TGTGCCAGCAGCCTGGCGGGAGGCCCCTACGAGCAGTACTTC	CASSLAGGPYEQYF
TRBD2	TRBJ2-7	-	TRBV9	TGTGCCAGCAACCGGGGGGGGCTCTACGAGCAGTACTTC	CASNRGGLYEQYF
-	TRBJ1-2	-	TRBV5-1	TGCGCCAGCAGCATCTTACAGGGCCCCTATGGCTACACCTTC	CASSILQGPYGYTF
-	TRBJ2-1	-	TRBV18	TGTGCCAGCTCACCAGATCACTCCTACAATGAGCAGTTCTTC	CASSPDHSYNEQFF
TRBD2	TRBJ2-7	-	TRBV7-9	TGTGCCAGCAGCCCCCTCGGCGGGAGCTCCTACGAGCAGTACTTC	CASSPLGGSSYEQYF
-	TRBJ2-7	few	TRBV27	TGTGCCAGCAGTCCCCACTGGGGGAGGCACTACGAGCAGTACTTC	CASSPHWGRHYEQYF